This T cell receptor (beta chain) appears in the sequencing data of a study of cytomegalovirus exposure and HLA in healthy donors. Whole-study results and caveats: Confirmation was obtained in vitro that three CMV-associated chains are specific for CMV antigens. Being productive about 87% or about 30% of the time was typical of most TCR beta V segments in an earlier analysis.

Amplification used 60 Vbeta primers and 13 Jbeta primers. Some clones are missing from TCRdb's copy, which holds only in-frame ones; the method was immunoSEQ multiplex PCR. The table includes over 75,000 clones, around 10% detected once. The germline CDR1 and CDR2 sequences are SGHVS and FNYEAQ. The trim removed 5 bases at V and 4 bases at J, leaving 5 bases unmatched. The CDR3 runs to 14 residues. This clone was seen a handful of times. Its specificity is unknown. Input material: PBMCs. The source of this sequence is a middle-aged man in good health and CMV-seropositive. This sequence joins TRBV7-6 and TRBJ2-1, with 7 bases lining up with TRBD2. The CDR3 protein is CASSQSGKYNEQFF. The CDR3 DNA reads TGTGCCAGCAGCCAGAGCGGGAAGTACAATGAGCAGTTCTTC.